The entry below gives a single T cell receptor (beta chain) sequence along with its context. What it recognizes is unknown. Distinct nucleotide sequences in the sample also encode this CDR3. The genomic DNA of each subset was split evenly across several immunoSEQ plates. Profiling relied on immunoSEQ multiplex PCR, and the TCRdb table lists in-frame clones only, not all of them. Of some 2.4 million clones listed, roughly 93% were seen once; the top ten hold about 0.38%. The data stem from a study of shared clonotypes between healthy human individuals. Study-level findings and limits: Non-shared clonotypes had lower generation probabilities than those shared by all four donors.

Splitting the CD4+ cells yielded a CD45RA+ naive subset and a CD45RA-negative memory subset. CDR3 length equals 13 residues. From germline, CDR1 is SGHAT and CDR2 FQNNGV. The V end lost 1 base, the J end lost 2 bases, and 6 bases lay between the germline ends. Sequences were obtained from naive CD4+ T cells from PBMCs. Subset denoted: CD45RA+ positively selected. This receptor was taken from a young man in good health. Some clones in this sample may be carry-over from other donors' samples. The chain has TRBV11-2 and TRBJ2-7; possible D gene TRBD2, 5 bases. The CDR3 protein is CASSLAGTYEQYF. As DNA, the CDR3 is TGTGCCAGCAGCTTAGCCGGGACCTACGAGCAGTACTTC.